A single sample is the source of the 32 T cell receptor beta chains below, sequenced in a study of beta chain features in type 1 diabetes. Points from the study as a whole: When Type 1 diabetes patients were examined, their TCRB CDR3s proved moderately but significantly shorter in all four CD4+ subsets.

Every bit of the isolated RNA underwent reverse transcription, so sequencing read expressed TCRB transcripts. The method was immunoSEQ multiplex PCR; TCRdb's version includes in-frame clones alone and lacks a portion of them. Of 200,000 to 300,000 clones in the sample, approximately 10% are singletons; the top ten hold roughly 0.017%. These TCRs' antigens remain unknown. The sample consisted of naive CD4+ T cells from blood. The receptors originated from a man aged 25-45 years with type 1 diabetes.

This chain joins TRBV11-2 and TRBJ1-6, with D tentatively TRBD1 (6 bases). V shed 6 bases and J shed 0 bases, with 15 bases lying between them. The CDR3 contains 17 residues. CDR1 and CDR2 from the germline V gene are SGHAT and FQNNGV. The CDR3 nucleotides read TGTGCCAGCAGGGCCTGGGGGCGAAGCTCCTATAATTCACCCCTCCACTTT. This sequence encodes CASRAWGRSSYNSPLHF.

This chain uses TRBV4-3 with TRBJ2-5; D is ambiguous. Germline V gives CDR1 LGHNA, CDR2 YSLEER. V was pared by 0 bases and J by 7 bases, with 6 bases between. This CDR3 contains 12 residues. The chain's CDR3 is CASSQDFRTQYF. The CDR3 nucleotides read TGCGCCAGCAGCCAAGATTTTCGGACCCAGTACTTC.

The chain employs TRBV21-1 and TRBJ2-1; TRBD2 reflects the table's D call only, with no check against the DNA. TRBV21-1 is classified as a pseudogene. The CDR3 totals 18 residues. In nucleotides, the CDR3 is TGTGCCAGCAGCACCTCCGGGACTAGCGGGGGGGCCTACAATGAGCAGTTCTTC. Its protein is CASSTSGTSGGAYNEQFF.

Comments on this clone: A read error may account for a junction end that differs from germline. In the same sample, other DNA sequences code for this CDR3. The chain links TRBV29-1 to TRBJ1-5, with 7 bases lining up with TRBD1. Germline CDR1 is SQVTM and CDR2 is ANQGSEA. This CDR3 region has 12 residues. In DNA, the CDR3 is TGCAGCGTCCGACAGGGCAACCAGCCCCAGCATTTT. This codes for CSVRQGNQPQHF.

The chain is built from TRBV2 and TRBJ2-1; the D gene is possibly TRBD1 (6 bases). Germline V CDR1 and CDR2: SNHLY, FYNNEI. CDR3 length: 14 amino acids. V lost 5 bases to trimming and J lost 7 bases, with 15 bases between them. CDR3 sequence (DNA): TGTGCCAGCAGTTACTTTAGTCAGGGGAATGAGCAGTTCTTC. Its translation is CASSYFSQGNEQFF.

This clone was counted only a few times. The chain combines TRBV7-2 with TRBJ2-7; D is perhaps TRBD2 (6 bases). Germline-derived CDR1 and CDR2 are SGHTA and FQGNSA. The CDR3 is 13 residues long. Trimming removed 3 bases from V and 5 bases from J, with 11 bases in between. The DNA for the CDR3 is TGTGCCAGCAGCTTGGGGGGTGGGGACGAGCAGTACTTC. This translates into CASSLGGGDEQYF.

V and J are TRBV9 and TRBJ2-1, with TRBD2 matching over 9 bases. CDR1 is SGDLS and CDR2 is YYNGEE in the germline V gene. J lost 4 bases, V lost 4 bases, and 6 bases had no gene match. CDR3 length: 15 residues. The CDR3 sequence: CASSTGGGVYNEQFF. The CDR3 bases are TGTGCCAGCAGCACCGGCGGGGGGGTTTACAATGAGCAGTTCTTC.

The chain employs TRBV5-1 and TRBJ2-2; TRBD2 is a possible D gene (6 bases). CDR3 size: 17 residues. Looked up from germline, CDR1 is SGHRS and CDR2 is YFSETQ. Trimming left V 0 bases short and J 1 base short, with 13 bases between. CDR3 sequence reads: CASSLDSWTMNTGELFF. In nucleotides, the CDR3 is TGCGCCAGCAGCTTGGATAGCTGGACTATGAACACCGGGGAGCTGTTTTTT. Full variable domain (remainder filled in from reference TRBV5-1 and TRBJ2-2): KAGVTQTPRYLIKTRGQQVTLSCSPISGHRSVSWYQQTPGQGLQFLFEYFSETQRNKGNFPGRFSGRQFSNSRSEMNVSTLELGDSALYLCASSLDSWTMNTGELFFGEGSRLTVL.

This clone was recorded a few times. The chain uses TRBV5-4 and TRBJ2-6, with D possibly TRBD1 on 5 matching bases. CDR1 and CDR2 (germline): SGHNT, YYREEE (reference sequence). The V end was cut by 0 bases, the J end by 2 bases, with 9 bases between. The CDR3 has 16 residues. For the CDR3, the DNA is TGTGCCAGCAGCTTGGGGGGCGTTGCTGGGGCCAACGTCCTGACTTTC. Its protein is CASSLGGVAGANVLTF.

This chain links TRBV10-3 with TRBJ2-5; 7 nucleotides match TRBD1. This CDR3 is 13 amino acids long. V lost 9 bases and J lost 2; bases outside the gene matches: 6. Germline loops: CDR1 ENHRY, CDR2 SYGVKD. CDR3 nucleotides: TGTGCCATTTCTAGGACAGGACAAGAGACCCAGTACTTC. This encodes CAISRTGQETQYF.

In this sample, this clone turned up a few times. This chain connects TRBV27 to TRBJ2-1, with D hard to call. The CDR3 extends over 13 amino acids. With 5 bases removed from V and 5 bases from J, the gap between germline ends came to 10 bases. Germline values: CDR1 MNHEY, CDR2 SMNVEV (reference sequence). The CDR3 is CASSLSQNNEQFF. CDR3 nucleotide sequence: TGTGCCAGCAGTCTTAGCCAGAACAATGAGCAGTTCTTC.

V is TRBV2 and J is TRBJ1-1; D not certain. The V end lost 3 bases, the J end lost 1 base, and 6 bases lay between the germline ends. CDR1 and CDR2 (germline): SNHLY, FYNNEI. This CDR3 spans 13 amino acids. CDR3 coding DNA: TGTGCCAGCAGTGACGGCGGGAACACTGAAGCTTTCTTT. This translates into CASSDGGNTEAFF.

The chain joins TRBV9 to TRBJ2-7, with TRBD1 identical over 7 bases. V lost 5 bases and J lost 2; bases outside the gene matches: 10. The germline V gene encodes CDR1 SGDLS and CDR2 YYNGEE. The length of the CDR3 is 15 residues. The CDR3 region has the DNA TGTGCCAGCAGTCATGGACAGGCCGAGCCCTACGAGCAGTACTTC. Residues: CASSHGQAEPYEQYF.

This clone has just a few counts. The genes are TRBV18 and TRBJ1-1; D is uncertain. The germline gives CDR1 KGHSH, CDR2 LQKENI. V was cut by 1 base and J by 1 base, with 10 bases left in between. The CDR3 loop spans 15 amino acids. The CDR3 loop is CASSPLPGENTEAFF. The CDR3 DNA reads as TGTGCCAGCTCACCACTCCCCGGAGAGAACACTGAAGCTTTCTTT.

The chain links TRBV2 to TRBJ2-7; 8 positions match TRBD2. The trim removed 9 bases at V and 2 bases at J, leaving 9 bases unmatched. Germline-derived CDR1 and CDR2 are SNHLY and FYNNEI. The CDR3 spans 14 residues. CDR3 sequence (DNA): TGTGCCAGTGCGCAGAGCGGGGGAACCTACGAGCAGTACTTC. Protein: CASAQSGGTYEQYF.

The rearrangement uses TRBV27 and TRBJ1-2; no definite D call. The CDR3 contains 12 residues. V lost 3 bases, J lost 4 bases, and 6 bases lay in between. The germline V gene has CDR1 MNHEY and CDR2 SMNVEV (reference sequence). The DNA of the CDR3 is TGTGCCAGCAGTTTTCGAGGCTATGGCTACACCTTC. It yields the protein CASSFRGYGYTF.

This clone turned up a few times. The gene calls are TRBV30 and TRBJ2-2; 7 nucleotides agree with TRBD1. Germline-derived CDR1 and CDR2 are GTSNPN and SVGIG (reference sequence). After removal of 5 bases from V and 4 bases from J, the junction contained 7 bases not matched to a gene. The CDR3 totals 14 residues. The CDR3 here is CAWAPQGVTGELFF. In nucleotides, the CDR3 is TGTGCCTGGGCCCCCCAGGGGGTCACCGGGGAGCTGTTTTTT.

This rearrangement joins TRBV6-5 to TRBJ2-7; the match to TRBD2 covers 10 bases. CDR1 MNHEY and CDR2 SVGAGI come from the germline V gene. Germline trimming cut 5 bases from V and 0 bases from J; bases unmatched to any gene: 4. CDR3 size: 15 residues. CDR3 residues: CASSTLAGASYEQYF. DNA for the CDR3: TGTGCCAGCAGTACCCTAGCGGGGGCCTCCTACGAGCAGTACTTC.

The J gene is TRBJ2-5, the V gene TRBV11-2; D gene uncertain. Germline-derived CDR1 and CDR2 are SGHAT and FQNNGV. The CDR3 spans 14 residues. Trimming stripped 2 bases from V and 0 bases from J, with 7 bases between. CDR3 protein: CASSLNRDQETQYF. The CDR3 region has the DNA TGTGCCAGCAGCTTAAACAGAGACCAAGAGACCCAGTACTTC.

CDR3: CASSERGARFEQYF. The CDR3 region has the DNA TGTGCCAGCAGTGAGCGGGGGGCCCGCTTCGAGCAGTACTTC. The chain carries TRBV2 and TRBJ2-7, with 8 positions matching TRBD2. The CDR3 spans 14 residues. Germline assignment: CDR1 SNHLY and CDR2 FYNNEI. J lost 6 bases, V lost 3 bases, and 7 bases had no gene match.

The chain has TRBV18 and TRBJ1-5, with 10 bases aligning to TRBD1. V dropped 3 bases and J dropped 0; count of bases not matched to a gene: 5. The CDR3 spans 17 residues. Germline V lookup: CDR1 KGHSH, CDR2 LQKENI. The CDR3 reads CASSPPGQGYSNQPQHF. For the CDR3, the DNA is TGTGCCAGCTCACCTCCGGGACAGGGGTATAGCAATCAGCCCCAGCATTTT. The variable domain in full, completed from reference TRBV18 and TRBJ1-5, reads NAGVMQNPRHLVRRRGQEARLRCSPMKGHSHVYWYRQLPEEGLKFMVYLQKENIIDESGMPKERFSAEFPKEGPSILRIQQVVRGDSAAYFCASSPPGQGYSNQPQHFGDGTRLSIL.

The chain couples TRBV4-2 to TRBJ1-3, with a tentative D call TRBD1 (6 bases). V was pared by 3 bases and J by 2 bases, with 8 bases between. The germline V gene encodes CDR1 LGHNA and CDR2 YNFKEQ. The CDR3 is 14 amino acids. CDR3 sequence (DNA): TGTGCCAGCAGCCAGGGGACAACTGGAAACACCATATATTTT. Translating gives CASSQGTTGNTIYF.

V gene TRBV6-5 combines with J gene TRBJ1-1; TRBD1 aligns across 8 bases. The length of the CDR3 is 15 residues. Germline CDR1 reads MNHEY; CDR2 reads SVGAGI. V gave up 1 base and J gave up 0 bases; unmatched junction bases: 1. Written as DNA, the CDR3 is TGTGCCAGCAGTTACTGGGACAGGATGAACACTGAAGCTTTCTTT. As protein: CASSYWDRMNTEAFF.

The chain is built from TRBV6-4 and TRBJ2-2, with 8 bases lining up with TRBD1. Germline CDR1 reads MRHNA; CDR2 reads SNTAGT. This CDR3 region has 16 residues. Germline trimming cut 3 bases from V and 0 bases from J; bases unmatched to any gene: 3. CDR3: CASSEQGGTNTGELFF. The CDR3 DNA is TGTGCCAGCAGTGAACAGGGGGGAACGAACACCGGGGAGCTGTTTTTT.

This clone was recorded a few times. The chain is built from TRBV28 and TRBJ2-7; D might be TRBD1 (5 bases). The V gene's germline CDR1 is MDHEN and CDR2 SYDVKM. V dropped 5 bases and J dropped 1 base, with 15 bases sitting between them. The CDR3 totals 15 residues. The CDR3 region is CASSHLGQGSYEQYF. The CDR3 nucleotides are TGTGCCAGCAGTCACCTGGGGCAGGGATCCTACGAGCAGTACTTC.

The CDR3 protein is CASSTSGGPGDTQYF. The CDR3 DNA is TGTGCCAGCAGCACTAGCGGGGGGCCGGGGGATACGCAGTATTTT. The chain employs TRBV7-2 and TRBJ2-3, with 12 positions matching TRBD2. V lost 5 bases to trimming and J lost 6 bases; unmatched junction nucleotides: 6. The CDR3 covers 15 residues. The germline V gene encodes CDR1 SGHTA and CDR2 FQGNSA.

CDR3 protein: CATSRDIGRLNTEAFF. The DNA of the CDR3 is TGTGCCACCAGCAGAGATATCGGGAGGTTGAACACTGAAGCTTTCTTT. The chain has TRBV15 and TRBJ1-1; no firm D call. Germline V lookup: CDR1 LNHNV, CDR2 YYDKDF (reference sequence). The CDR3 length is 16 residues. The V end lost 0 bases, the J end lost 0 bases, and 11 bases lay between the germline ends.

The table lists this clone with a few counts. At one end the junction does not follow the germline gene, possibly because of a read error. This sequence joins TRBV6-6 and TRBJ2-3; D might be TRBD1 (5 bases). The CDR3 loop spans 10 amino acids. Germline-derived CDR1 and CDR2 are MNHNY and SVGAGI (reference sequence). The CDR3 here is CASGAETQYF. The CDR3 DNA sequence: TGTGCCAGCGGGGCAGAAACGCAGTATTTT.

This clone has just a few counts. The CDR3 sequence: CAWSVGQAKRQYF. In DNA, the CDR3 is TGTGCCTGGAGTGTAGGACAGGCCAAGAGGCAGTACTTC. The chain joins TRBV30 to TRBJ2-7; 7 bases match TRBD1. Germline CDR1 is GTSNPN and CDR2 is SVGIG (reference sequence). The CDR3 extends over 13 amino acids. V gave up 0 bases and J gave up 9 bases; unmatched junction bases: 8.

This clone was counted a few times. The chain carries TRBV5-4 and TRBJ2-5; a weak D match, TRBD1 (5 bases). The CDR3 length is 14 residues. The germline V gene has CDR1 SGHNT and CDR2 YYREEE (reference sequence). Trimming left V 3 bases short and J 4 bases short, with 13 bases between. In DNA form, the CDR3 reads TGTGCCAGCAGCTCGATTCAGGGTGGAGAGACCCAGTACTTC. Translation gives CASSSIQGGETQYF.

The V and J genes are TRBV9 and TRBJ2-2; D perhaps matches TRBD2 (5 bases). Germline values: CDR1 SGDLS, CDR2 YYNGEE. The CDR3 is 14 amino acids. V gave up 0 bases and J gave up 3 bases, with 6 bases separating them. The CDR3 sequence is CASSVGGYTGELFF. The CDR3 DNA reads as TGTGCCAGCAGCGTAGGAGGGTACACCGGGGAGCTGTTTTTT.

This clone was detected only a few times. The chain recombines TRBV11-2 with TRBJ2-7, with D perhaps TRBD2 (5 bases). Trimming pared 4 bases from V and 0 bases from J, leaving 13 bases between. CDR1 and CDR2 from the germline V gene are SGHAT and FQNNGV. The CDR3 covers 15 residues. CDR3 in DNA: TGTGCCAGCAGCTCCTTCGGGGAGAGCTCCTACGAGCAGTACTTC. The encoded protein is CASSSFGESSYEQYF.